What follows describes a single T cell receptor beta chain. This record comes from a study of T cell changes during pregnancy in multiple sclerosis. V was clipped by 7 bases and J by 6 bases; unmatched bases: 12. Per the germline V gene, CDR1 is MNHEY and CDR2 is SMNVEV (reference sequence). The CDR3 loop spans 15 amino acids. TCRdb keeps only in-frame clones here, not all; method: immunoSEQ multiplex PCR. The table records under 95,000 clones, about 93% of them present only once. Material: peripheral blood, obtained in the second trimester of pregnancy. The chain has TRBV27 and TRBJ2-3; 8 bases are shared with TRBD2. This receptor was obtained from a female donor in good health, enrolled as a control in a pregnancy study. CDR3 sequence (DNA): TGTGCCAGCAAGGAGCCGGGACTAGGGGTCGATACGCAGTATTTT. Translating gives CASKEPGLGVDTQYF.